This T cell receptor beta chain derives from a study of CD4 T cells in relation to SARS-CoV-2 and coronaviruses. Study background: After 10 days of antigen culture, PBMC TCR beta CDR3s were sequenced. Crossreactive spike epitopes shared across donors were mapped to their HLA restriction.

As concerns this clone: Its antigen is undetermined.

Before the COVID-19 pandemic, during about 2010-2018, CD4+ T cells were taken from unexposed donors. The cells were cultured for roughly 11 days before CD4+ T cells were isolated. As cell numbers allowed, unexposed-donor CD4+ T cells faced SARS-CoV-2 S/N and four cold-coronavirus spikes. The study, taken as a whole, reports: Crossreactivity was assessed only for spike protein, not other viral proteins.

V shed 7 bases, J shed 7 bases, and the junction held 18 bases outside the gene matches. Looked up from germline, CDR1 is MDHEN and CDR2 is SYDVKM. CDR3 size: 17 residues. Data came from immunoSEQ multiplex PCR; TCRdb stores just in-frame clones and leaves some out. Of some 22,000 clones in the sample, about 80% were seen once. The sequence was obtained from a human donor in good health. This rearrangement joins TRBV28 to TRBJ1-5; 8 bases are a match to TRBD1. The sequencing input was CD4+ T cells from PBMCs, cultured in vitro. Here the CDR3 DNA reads TGTGCCAGCAAAGGAGCCCCCGGACAGGGCCACAAACAGCCCCAGCATTTT. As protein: CASKGAPGQGHKQPQHF.